The 12 T cell receptor beta chains reported below all come from one sample, sequenced in a study of shared clonotypes between healthy human individuals. Assay: immunoSEQ multiplex PCR; the TCRdb copy retains only in-frame clones and omits some. The data hold about 2.3 million clones, with roughly 92% observed a single time. Sequencing was done on a sample of naive CD4+ T cells from PBMCs. The subset: CD45RA+ positively selected. Receptors were obtained from a man aged 18 to 30 in good health. Some clones in this sample may be carry-over from other donors' samples.

Worth noting for this clone: Other DNA sequences within the sample encode an identical CDR3. The chain recombines TRBV28 with TRBJ1-3; the match to TRBD1 covers 8 bases. V gave up 4 bases and J gave up 4 bases; unmatched junction bases: 3. Per germline, CDR1 MDHEN and CDR2 SYDVKM. This CDR3 is 14 amino acids long. CDR3 nucleotides: TGTGCCAGCAGTTCGACAGGGGAAGGAAACACCATATATTTT. It encodes CASSSTGEGNTIYF.

This chain connects TRBV6-1 to TRBJ2-7; 11 bases map to TRBD1. V was clipped by 7 bases and J by 3 bases; unmatched bases: 5. CDR1 is MNHNS and CDR2 is SASEGT in the germline V gene. The CDR3 sequence is 14 residues long. CDR3 residues: CASIRTGGDYEQYF. DNA for the CDR3: TGTGCCAGCATCCGGACAGGGGGCGACTACGAGCAGTACTTC.

CDR3 DNA: TGTGCCAGCAGCTCTCTTTCTGGGGCCAACGTCCTGACTTTC. Its protein is CASSSLSGANVLTF. V gene TRBV7-3 combines with J gene TRBJ2-6; D remains unclear. V was cut by 4 bases and J by 1 base, with 5 bases left in between. This CDR3 is 14 amino acids long. Germline V CDR1 and CDR2: SGHTA, FQGTGA.

CDR3 in DNA: TGCAGCGTTGACGGGAGTGGCTACACCTTC. This codes for CSVDGSGYTF. The rearrangement joins TRBV29-1 to TRBJ1-2; D is undetermined. CDR1 SQVTM and CDR2 ANQGSEA come from the germline V gene. This CDR3 has 10 residues. Trimming removed 3 bases at V and 7 bases at J, with 6 bases between. The full variable domain, rest sourced from reference TRBV29-1 and TRBJ1-2, is SAVISQKPSRDICQRGTSLTIQCQVDSQVTMMFWYRQQPGQSLTLIATANQGSEATYESGFVIDKFPISRPNLTFSTLTVSNMSPEDSSIYLCSVDGSGYTFGSGTRLTVV.

This clone was counted a few times. This chain links TRBV28 with TRBJ1-2, with 7 bases identical to TRBD1. Germline trimming cut 6 bases from V and 3 bases from J; bases unmatched to any gene: 7. CDR1 and CDR2 from the germline V gene are MDHEN and SYDVKM. The CDR3 loop spans 14 amino acids. The CDR3: CASRVQQGYYGYTF. Written as DNA, the CDR3 is TGTGCCAGCAGAGTCCAACAGGGGTACTATGGCTACACCTTC.

The chain uses TRBV2 and TRBJ2-7; TRBD2 matches 11 bases. The CDR3 sequence is 15 residues long. Germline V gene lookup returns CDR1 SNHLY and CDR2 FYNNEI. The V and J ends lost 4 bases and 6 bases, in that order; junction bases with no gene match: 8. The CDR3 reads CASSGSSGRAREQYF. Here the CDR3 DNA reads TGTGCCAGCAGTGGAAGTAGCGGGAGGGCCCGCGAGCAGTACTTC. The full variable domain, its missing parts supplied by reference TRBV2 and TRBJ2-7, is EPEVTQTPSHQVTQMGQEVILRCVPISNHLYFYWYRQILGQKVEFLVSFYNNEISEKSEIFDDQFSVERPDGSNFTLKIRSTKLEDSAMYFCASSGSSGRAREQYFGPGTRLTVT.

V usage is TRBV4-1 and J usage is TRBJ2-1, with a weak D call TRBD2 (5 bases). Per the germline V gene, CDR1 is MGHRA and CDR2 is YSYEKL. This CDR3 is built from 16 residues. Trimming left V 1 base short and J 3 bases short, with 13 bases between. The CDR3 reads CASSQAGAESYNEQFF. CDR3 bases: TGCGCCAGCAGCCAAGCCGGAGCGGAGAGCTACAATGAGCAGTTCTTC.

The chain uses TRBV29-1 and TRBJ1-2; D not resolved. This CDR3 spans 13 amino acids. The V end was cut by 4 bases, the J end by 4 bases, with 13 bases between. Germline assignment: CDR1 SQVTM and CDR2 ANQGSEA. The chain's CDR3 is CSVGEGSGYGYTF. The DNA for the CDR3 is TGCAGCGTTGGGGAAGGGTCTGGCTATGGCTACACCTTC.

The V and J genes are TRBV11-3 and TRBJ2-1; 7 bases align to TRBD2. Germline CDR1 reads SGHNT; CDR2 reads YENEEA. This CDR3 is built from 15 residues. V shed 5 bases and J 9 bases; nucleotides not matched to a gene: 13. The CDR3: CASSRTRGREGEQFF. CDR3 bases: TGTGCCAGCAGCCGCACGCGTGGGAGGGAAGGTGAGCAGTTCTTC.

The chain carries TRBV19 and TRBJ2-2; D not certain. The CDR3 totals 15 residues. The germline gives CDR1 LNHDA, CDR2 SQIVND (reference sequence). V was pared by 2 bases and J by 8 bases, with 15 bases between. The CDR3 region is CASSIRAVGAGELFF. In DNA form, the CDR3 reads TGTGCCAGTAGTATAAGGGCCGTCGGAGCGGGGGAGCTGTTTTTT. Complete variable domain (other parts from reference TRBV19 and TRBJ2-2): DGGITQSPKYLFRKEGQNVTLSCEQNLNHDAMYWYRQDPGQGLRLIYYSQIVNDFQKGDIAEGYSVSREKKESFPLTVTSAQKNPTAFYLCASSIRAVGAGELFFGEGSRLTVL.

The genes are TRBV7-9 and TRBJ2-3; D perhaps matches TRBD1 (6 bases). The V gene lost 1 base and the J gene lost 8 bases, with 19 bases spanning the gap. CDR1 and CDR2 from the germline V gene are SEHNR and FQNEAQ (reference sequence). The CDR3 consists of 16 residues. The DNA for the CDR3 is TGTGCCAGCAGCTTAGGGTCCAGGGGTCTTAGGTCTACGCAGTATTTT. Encoded protein: CASSLGSRGLRSTQYF.

This rearrangement joins TRBV6-1 to TRBJ1-1; D perhaps matches TRBD1 (6 bases). The germline gives CDR1 MNHNS, CDR2 SASEGT. The CDR3 sequence is 14 residues long. V lost 7 bases and J lost 1, with 13 bases in between. CDR3 DNA: TGTGCCAGCACCGAGGGGGGCACGAACACTGAAGCTTTCTTT. Its translation is CASTEGGTNTEAFF.